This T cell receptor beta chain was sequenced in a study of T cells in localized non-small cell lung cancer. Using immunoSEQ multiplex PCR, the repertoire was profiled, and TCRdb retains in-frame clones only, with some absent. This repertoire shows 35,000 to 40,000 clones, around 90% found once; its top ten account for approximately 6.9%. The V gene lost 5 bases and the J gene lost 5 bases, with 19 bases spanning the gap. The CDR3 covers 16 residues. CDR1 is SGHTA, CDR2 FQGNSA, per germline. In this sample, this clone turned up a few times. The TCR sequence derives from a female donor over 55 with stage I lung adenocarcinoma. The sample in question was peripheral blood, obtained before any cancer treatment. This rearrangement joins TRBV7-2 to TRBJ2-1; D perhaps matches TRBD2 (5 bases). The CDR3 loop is CASSPEHGKINNEQFF. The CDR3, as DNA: TGTGCCAGCAGCCCCGAGCACGGGAAGATTAACAATGAGCAGTTCTTC. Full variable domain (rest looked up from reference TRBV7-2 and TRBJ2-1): GAGVSQSPSNKVTEKGKDVELRCDPISGHTALYWYRQSLGQGLEFLIYFQGNSAPDKSGLPSDRFSAERTGGSVSTLTIQRTQQEDSAVYLCASSPEHGKINNEQFFGPGTRLTVL.